The 16 T cell receptor beta chains below were found in one sample sequenced in a study of response to subunit inactivated influenza vaccine. One entry per CDR3 protein, called by TCRdb with MiXCR from the RT-PCR reads. The data contain 500,000 or so distinct CDR3 sequences, approximately 16% of them singletons. The sample was CD4+ T cells sorted from PBMCs, taken less than 30 months after vaccination. These receptors all come from a man between 50 and 75 years old who received an inactivated influenza vaccine.

This chain joins TRBV5-5 and TRBJ2-3; the match to TRBD2 covers 8 bases. The CDR3 spans 16 residues. V was pared by 2 bases and J by 2 bases, with 7 bases of the junction left unmatched. In germline, CDR1 is SGHKS, CDR2 YYEKEE (reference sequence). This chain's CDR3 is CASSLLIGGATDTQYF. The CDR3 DNA is TGTGCCAGCAGCTTACTAATCGGGGGGGCCACAGATACGCAGTATTTT.

This clonotype was seen ten or more times. V gene TRBV12-3 or TRBV12-4 combines with J gene TRBJ1-2; no clear D. The germline V and J ends were trimmed by 1 base and 0 bases, with 6 bases remaining between them. The CDR3 has 14 amino acids. The CDR3 DNA follows: TGTGCCAGCAGTTTAGGGGCAGCTAACTATGGCTACACCTTC. Its protein product is CASSLGAANYGYTF.

The genes are TRBV5-1 and TRBJ2-5; the D is unclear. V was pared by 5 bases and J by 2 bases, with 7 bases between. CDR1 SGHRS and CDR2 YFSETQ come from the germline V gene. The CDR3 is made up of 12 amino acids. In DNA, the CDR3 is TGCGCCAGCAGGCGAGAACAAGAGACCCAGTACTTC. It yields the protein CASRREQETQYF.

The chain has TRBV20-1 and TRBJ2-2; 9 bases are a match to TRBD1. Trimming removed 6 bases from V and 4 bases from J; junction bases left unmatched: 9. Germline-derived CDR1 and CDR2 are DFQATT and SNEGSKA (reference sequence). There are 15 residues in the CDR3. The CDR3 DNA reads as TGCAGTGCAAGAACAGGGGGCGCGGGCACCGGGGAGCTGTTTTTT. It yields the protein CSARTGGAGTGELFF.

This clonotype occurred a few times. The J gene is TRBJ2-1, the V gene TRBV12-5; D is perhaps TRBD2 (6 bases). Trimming removed 6 bases from V and 8 bases from J, with 17 bases in between. In germline, CDR1 is LGHNT, CDR2 FRNRAP. CDR3 length: 14 residues. The CDR3 here is CASGIINGSHEQFF. CDR3 DNA sequence: TGTGCTAGTGGCATAATAAACGGGAGCCATGAGCAGTTCTTC.

Notes on this clonotype: A much larger clone differs by one base, so this may be a read error. The rearrangement uses TRBV5-1 and TRBJ1-6; 11 bases match TRBD1. CDR3 size: 14 residues. Germline CDR1 and CDR2: SGHRS and YFSETQ. CDR3 sequence (DNA): TGCGCCGGCAGCTTGGGACAGGGGGAAGGACCCCTCCACTTT. It yields the protein CAGSLGQGEGPLHF.

This clonotype came up a few times. The chain has TRBV5-1 and TRBJ2-3, with D perhaps matching TRBD2 (6 bases). CDR1 and CDR2 (germline): SGHRS, YFSETQ. This CDR3 has 16 residues. Deletions cut 5 bases from V and 2 bases from J, with 18 bases between. Written as DNA, the CDR3 is TGCGCCAGCAGACCCGGAGTTGGGCGGGACACAGATACGCAGTATTTT. It codes for CASRPGVGRDTDTQYF.

This clonotype turned up a few times. The chain is built from TRBV3-1 and TRBJ1-2; 11 nucleotides line up with TRBD1. The V segment lost 4 bases and the J segment 3 bases; nucleotides outside the gene matches: 10. The CDR3 is 17 residues long. From germline, CDR1 is LGHDT and CDR2 YNNKEL (reference sequence). The CDR3 DNA follows: TGTGCCAGCAGCCCCCGGGACAGGGGGATTCCCGACTATGGCTACACCTTC. It encodes CASSPRDRGIPDYGYTF.

This chain joins TRBV10-3 and TRBJ2-1; D tentatively fits TRBD1 or TRBD2 (5 bases each). The germline V gene encodes CDR1 ENHRY and CDR2 SYGVKD. V was shortened by 6 bases and J by 7 bases, with 13 bases between the two germline ends. The CDR3 consists of 13 residues. As DNA, the CDR3 is TGTGCCATCAGCCCCGGGGCCCGGAATGAGCAGTTCTTC. This gives the protein CAISPGARNEQFF.

For the CDR3, the DNA is TGTGCCAGCAGCTTACAGGGACGGTCCTCTGGAAACACCATATATTTT. Its protein is CASSLQGRSSGNTIYF. The gene calls are TRBV7-2 and TRBJ1-3; perhaps TRBD1 as D (5 bases). The CDR3 extends over 16 amino acids. Looked up from germline, CDR1 is SGHTA and CDR2 is FQGNSA. The V gene lost 2 bases and the J gene lost 0 bases, with 11 bases spanning the gap.

The CDR3, as DNA: TGTGCCAGCAGCTTGGCCACTAGCGGCCCCTACGAGCAGTACTTC. Its protein product is CASSLATSGPYEQYF. This rearrangement joins TRBV5-5 to TRBJ2-7; TRBD2 aligns across 8 bases. CDR1 SGHKS and CDR2 YYEKEE come from the germline V gene (reference sequence). This CDR3 comprises 15 residues. V gave up 0 bases and J gave up 2 bases; unmatched junction bases: 4.

This chain uses TRBV24-1 with TRBJ2-2; D assignment may be TRBD1 or TRBD2 (5 bases each). Germline loops: CDR1 KGHDR, CDR2 SFDVKD. Trimming removed 9 bases from V and 4 bases from J, with 11 bases in between. CDR3 length equals 13 residues. DNA for the CDR3: TGTGCCACCCGGGACGGAGGCACCGGGGAGCTGTTTTTT. Amino acids: CATRDGGTGELFF.

The genes are TRBV3-1 and TRBJ2-7; D call uncertain. The V gene lost 1 base and the J gene lost 0 bases, with 4 bases spanning the gap. Germline loops: CDR1 LGHDT, CDR2 YNNKEL (reference sequence). This CDR3 region has 13 residues. CDR3 in amino acids: CASSQAVSYEQYF. CDR3 coding DNA: TGTGCCAGCAGCCAAGCAGTCTCCTACGAGCAGTACTTC.

The rearrangement uses TRBV6-1 and TRBJ2-3; 14 bases align to TRBD2. The CDR3 totals 17 residues. Germline V CDR1 and CDR2: MNHNS, SASEGT. The V segment lost 6 bases and the J segment 5 bases; nucleotides outside the gene matches: 10. The CDR3 sequence: CASRLGLAGEGRDTQYF. The CDR3 nucleotides are TGTGCCAGCAGACTGGGACTAGCGGGAGAGGGACGAGATACGCAGTATTTT.

The chain is built from TRBV11-2 and TRBJ1-2; 7 bases fit TRBD1. The CDR3 consists of 14 residues. V shed 3 bases and J 4 bases; nucleotides not matched to a gene: 5. Germline V gene data show CDR1 as SGHAT and CDR2 as FQNNGV. Here the CDR3 reads CASSFSGQSYGYTF. The CDR3 region has the DNA TGTGCCAGCAGCTTTTCGGGACAGAGCTATGGCTACACCTTC.

The V gene is TRBV2, the J gene TRBJ2-1; tentative D call: TRBD1 (5 bases). CDR1 and CDR2 from the germline V gene are SNHLY and FYNNEI. This CDR3 region has 15 residues. V lost 6 bases, J lost 0 bases, and 12 bases lay in between. The DNA of the CDR3 is TGTGCCAGCAGCGAAACAGGTACCTCCTACAATGAGCAGTTCTTC. It encodes CASSETGTSYNEQFF. The full variable domain, rest sourced from reference TRBV2 and TRBJ2-1, is EPEVTQTPSHQVTQMGQEVILRCVPISNHLYFYWYRQILGQKVEFLVSFYNNEISEKSEIFDDQFSVERPDGSNFTLKIRSTKLEDSAMYFCASSETGTSYNEQFFGPGTRLTVL.